These 26 T cell receptor beta chains were all obtained from the same sample, sequenced in a study of blood T cells in healthy people across ages. The authors ran a second PCR of roughly 6 to 12 cycles using a sample-barcoded 5' primer and a J-beta primer mix. TCRdb fed the 5' RACE reads into MiXCR, producing one record per CDR3 protein. The sample has 650,000 to 1,000,000 distinct CDR3 sequences, roughly 34% seen once. The sample taken for sequencing was blood. These receptors were obtained from a man younger than 35 in good health.

The chain employs TRBV4-3 and TRBJ1-5; D is undetermined. Per the germline V gene, CDR1 is LGHNA and CDR2 is YSLEER. The CDR3 totals 17 residues. V shed 0 bases and J shed 3 bases, with 15 bases lying between them. The CDR3 nucleotides read TGCGCCAGCAGCCAAGATCGGGCAGACCTTAACAATCAGCCCCAGCATTTT. It translates to CASSQDRADLNNQPQHF.

The sample holds a few counts of this clonotype. The V call is TRBV19, the J call TRBJ2-1, with 9 bases matching TRBD2. The germline gives CDR1 LNHDA, CDR2 SQIVND (reference sequence). Trimming took 7 bases from V and 6 from J; bases not matched to a gene: 7. This CDR3 contains 14 residues. The CDR3 loop is CASTTLTSGNEQFF. The CDR3 DNA reads as TGTGCCAGTACCACTTTGACTAGCGGCAATGAGCAGTTCTTC.

The chain uses TRBV12-3 or TRBV12-4 and TRBJ1-5; TRBD1 might be the D (6 bases). Between the trimmed V and J ends, which lost 6 bases and 0 bases, there was a span of 12 bases. CDR3 length equals 15 residues. In nucleotides, the CDR3 is TGTGCCAGCAGCCGCCGGACAGTTAGCAATCAGCCCCAGCATTTT. It encodes CASSRRTVSNQPQHF.

This clonotype was counted between two and nine times. The chain is built from TRBV7-2 and TRBJ2-3; TRBD2 agrees at 9 bases. Germline V CDR1 and CDR2: SGHTA, FQGNSA. The CDR3 length is 15 residues. V trimming: 5 bases; J trimming: 1 base; junction bases outside the gene matches: 4. The CDR3 sequence: CASSRQRGGTDTQYF. CDR3 DNA: TGTGCCAGCAGCCGCCAGCGGGGGGGCACAGATACGCAGTATTTT.

V gene TRBV12-3 or TRBV12-4 combines with J gene TRBJ1-1, with 7 nucleotides matching TRBD1. This CDR3 spans 16 amino acids. Losses at the gene ends were 5 bases for V and 5 bases for J; bases not matched to a gene: 14. The CDR3 protein is CASSLIPQGRKTEAFF. DNA of the CDR3: TGTGCCAGCAGTCTAATCCCACAGGGGAGGAAGACTGAAGCTTTCTTT.

The J gene is TRBJ2-1, the V gene TRBV7-8; 10 bases are a match to TRBD2. The end of the DNA aligns better with TRBJ2-7, so the J call may be wrong. CDR3 length equals 20 residues. Germline V CDR1 and CDR2: SGHVS, FQNEAQ. The CDR3 region has the DNA TGTGCCAGCAGCTTAGCGCCCTATCAGCGGGGGGGGAGCTCCTACAAGGAGCAGTACTTC. It encodes CASSLAPYQRGGSSYKEQYF.

The chain joins TRBV6-2 or TRBV6-3 to TRBJ2-7, with 7 bases aligning to TRBD2. The DNA matches TRBJ2-5 better at its end, which makes the J call doubtful. The germline V gene has CDR1 MNHEY and CDR2 SVGEGT. The CDR3 covers 16 residues. CDR3 DNA sequence: TGTGCCAGCATCCCTGGGGAGCGGGATTTCCAAGAGACCCAGTACTTC. Translation gives CASIPGERDFQETQYF.

This rearrangement joins TRBV27 to TRBJ1-1; maybe TRBD1 (5 bases). CDR3 length equals 14 residues. In germline, CDR1 is MNHEY, CDR2 SMNVEV (reference sequence). V lost 5 bases and J 8 bases, leaving 18 bases between the germline ends. The CDR3 here is CASSVERTGTEAFF. The CDR3 bases are TGTGCCAGCAGTGTAGAACGTACCGGGACCGAAGCTTTCTTT.

In regard to this clonotype: This may arise from a read error, as a much more abundant clone is one base away. CDR3 sequence: CASRVTSGGTDTQYF. Here the CDR3 DNA reads TGTGCCAGCAGGGTGACTAGCGGGGGCACAGATACGCAGTATTTT. The chain is built from TRBV12-3 or TRBV12-4 and TRBJ2-3, with TRBD2 matching over 11 bases. V shed 6 bases and J 1 base; nucleotides not matched to a gene: 3. The CDR3 is 15 amino acids.

Details on this clonotype: No conserved phenylalanine or tryptophan is present at the end of the CDR3, so a read error is the likely explanation. The V call is TRBV5-1, the J call TRBJ2-5; a possible D gene is TRBD2 (5 bases). V was clipped by 3 bases and J by 4 bases, with 13 bases between them. The germline V gene encodes CDR1 SGHRS and CDR2 YFSETQ. The CDR3 spans 14 residues. CDR3: CASSSGLPGETQYY. As DNA, the CDR3 is TGCGCCAGCAGCTCCGGACTGCCCGGAGAGACCCAGTACTAC.

V usage is TRBV3-1 and J usage is TRBJ2-3; 9 bases map to TRBD2. This CDR3 is built from 14 residues. Trimming removed 2 bases from V and 5 bases from J; junction bases left unmatched: 2. CDR1 LGHDT and CDR2 YNNKEL come from the germline V gene (reference sequence). CDR3 DNA sequence: TGTGCCAGCAGCCAACAGACTAGCGGAGATACGCAGTATTTT. This translates into CASSQQTSGDTQYF.

The rearrangement joins TRBV29-1 to TRBJ2-5; D gene ambiguous. Trimming removed 4 bases from V and 11 bases from J, with 23 bases in between. CDR3 length: 14 amino acids. Germline values: CDR1 SQVTM, CDR2 ANQGSEA. Here the CDR3 reads CSVGRAMRNNEQYF. CDR3 DNA sequence: TGCAGCGTTGGAAGGGCTATGAGGAACAATGAGCAGTACTTC.

The chain is built from TRBV29-1 and TRBJ2-1, with D perhaps matching TRBD2 (5 bases). CDR1 is SQVTM and CDR2 is ANQGSEA in the germline V gene. Trimming took 7 bases from V and 7 from J, leaving 8 bases between them. There are 10 residues in the CDR3. The CDR3 protein is CSAGLNEQFF. The CDR3 nucleotides read TGCAGCGCTGGACTGAATGAGCAGTTCTTC.

As to this clonotype: A much more abundant neighbour one base away suggests this may be a read error. The chain recombines TRBV7-7 with TRBJ2-3; TRBD2 is a possible D gene (6 bases). The CDR3 is 14 residues long. Germline V gene sequence: CDR1 SSHAT, CDR2 FNYEAQ (reference sequence). The CDR3 DNA reads TGTGCTAGCAGCTTGTCGGGGGTGGGGGATGCGCAGTATTTT. It is translated as CASSLSGVGDAQYF. The whole variable domain, filled in from reference TRBV7-7 and TRBJ2-3, reads GAGVSQSPRYKVTKRGQDVTLRCDPISSHATLYWYQQALGQGPEFLTYFNYEAQPDKSGLPSDRFSAERPEGSISTLTIQRTEQRDSAMYRCASSLSGVGDAQYFGPGTRLTVL.

J is TRBJ2-5 and V is TRBV4-1; 7 bases fit TRBD2. With V trimmed by 2 bases and J by 2 bases, 2 bases remained unmatched. The CDR3 length is 14 residues. Germline lookup yields CDR1 MGHRA and CDR2 YSYEKL. The CDR3 sequence is CASSQRDYQETQYF. CDR3 nucleotide sequence: TGCGCCAGCAGCCAAAGGGACTATCAAGAGACCCAGTACTTC.

This clonotype was counted only a few times. The chain has TRBV5-6 and TRBJ2-4; D is possibly TRBD1 or TRBD2 (5 bases each). From germline, CDR1 is SGHDT and CDR2 YYEEEE. The CDR3 sequence is 18 residues long. Trimming pared 4 bases from V and 0 bases from J, leaving 20 bases between. Here the CDR3 reads CASSRGDYGEIAKNIQYF. CDR3 DNA sequence: TGTGCCAGCAGCCGAGGGGATTACGGGGAAATAGCCAAAAACATTCAGTACTTC.

This clonotype was found a few times. This CDR3 reads CASSLRDGGDEQFF. CDR3 DNA: TGCGCCAGCAGCTTGAGGGACGGTGGGGATGAGCAGTTCTTC. V usage is TRBV5-1 and J usage is TRBJ2-1; D tentatively reads TRBD1 or TRBD2 (5 bases each). The V gene lost 1 base and the J gene lost 8 bases, with 13 bases spanning the gap. CDR1 SGHRS and CDR2 YFSETQ come from the germline V gene. The CDR3 extends over 14 amino acids.

Notes on this clonotype: This clone may be a read error of a much larger clone one base away. This chain connects TRBV4-3 to TRBJ2-1; 10 bases fit TRBD1. Germline CDR1 and CDR2: LGHNA and YSLEER. The CDR3 totals 17 residues. CDR3 bases: TGCGCCAGCGGCCAAGAAGTAGGGGACAGGGGCTACAATGAGCAGTTCTTC. Translation: CASGQEVGDRGYNEQFF.

The CDR3 here is CSAHDRDEQFF. The CDR3, as DNA: TGCAGTGCCCACGACAGGGACGAGCAGTTCTTC. This chain uses TRBV20-1 with TRBJ2-1, with 7 bases identical to TRBD1. Losses at the gene ends were 6 bases for V and 10 bases for J; bases not matched to a gene: 6. CDR1 DFQATT and CDR2 SNEGSKA come from the germline V gene (reference sequence). The CDR3 covers 11 residues.

CDR3 sequence (DNA): TGTGCCAGCAGCCAAGAGCGGGCATGGGGGAATGAGCAGTACTTC. It yields the protein CASSQERAWGNEQYF. The chain employs TRBV14 and TRBJ2-7; D might be TRBD1 or TRBD2, each matching 5 bases. The CDR3 is 15 residues long. Trimming took off 0 bases at V and 7 bases at J, with 16 bases between the two ends. Per the germline V gene, CDR1 is SGHDN and CDR2 is FVKESK.

The sample holds a few counts of this clonotype. V usage is TRBV20-1 and J usage is TRBJ2-7; D is uncertain. V gave up 7 bases and J gave up 0 bases, with 13 bases separating them. The CDR3 runs 13 residues. Germline V gives CDR1 DFQATT, CDR2 SNEGSKA (reference sequence). The CDR3 DNA follows: TGCAGTGTTCTTCCCGATAGCTCCTACGAGCAGTACTTC. Translating gives CSVLPDSSYEQYF.

There are a few counts of this clonotype. The rearrangement links TRBV29-1 to TRBJ2-5; D is perhaps TRBD2 (5 bases). Germline CDR1 is SQVTM and CDR2 is ANQGSEA. The CDR3 consists of 11 residues. Trimming pared 6 bases from V and 4 bases from J, leaving 9 bases between. CDR3 region: CSVWTGETQYF. The CDR3 nucleotides are TGCAGCGTATGGACTGGAGAGACCCAGTACTTC.

This clonotype occurred a few times. The rearrangement links TRBV5-1 to TRBJ2-3; 11 bases match TRBD2. Germline-derived CDR1 and CDR2 are SGHRS and YFSETQ. The CDR3 length is 17 residues. Trimming cost V 2 bases and J 4 bases; bases outside gene matches: 9. The CDR3 coding sequence is TGCGCCAGCAGCTTTAAGACTAGCGGGGCTTCGTCAGATACGCAGTATTTT. As protein: CASSFKTSGASSDTQYF.

This chain's CDR3 is CASRELYREGNQPQHF. The CDR3 nucleotides are TGTGCCAGCAGGGAACTATACAGGGAAGGCAATCAGCCCCAGCATTTT. The rearrangement joins TRBV6-2 or TRBV6-3 to TRBJ1-5; perhaps TRBD1 as D (6 bases). CDR1 and CDR2 from the germline V gene are MNHEY and SVGEGT. The CDR3 is 16 amino acids. V was trimmed by 6 bases and J by 2 bases, leaving 17 bases between them.

This clonotype showed up many times. V usage is TRBV7-2 and J usage is TRBJ2-7; D gene uncertain. V lost 5 bases and J 4 bases, leaving 12 bases between the germline ends. The germline V gene has CDR1 SGHTA and CDR2 FQGNSA. The CDR3 loop spans 13 amino acids. The CDR3 bases are TGTGCCAGCAGCCGCAACCCTTTATACGAGCAGTACTTC. Protein sequence: CASSRNPLYEQYF.

Regarding this clonotype: This may come from a read error, since a much larger clone is one base off. V and J are TRBV29-1 and TRBJ2-5; D remains ambiguous. The DNA end is more similar to TRBJ2-7, so the J call may be wrong. Per the germline V gene, CDR1 is SQVTM and CDR2 is ANQGSEA. The CDR3 has 14 residues. The CDR3: CSVEGRGSLSEQYF. The CDR3 DNA is TGCAGCGTTGAAGGTCGCGGTAGTCTTTCCGAGCAGTACTTC.